The TCR beta chain described here comes from a study of T cells after yellow fever vaccination. Trimming removed 6 bases at V and 5 bases at J, with 11 bases between. Germline V gene data show CDR1 as ENHRY and CDR2 as SYGVKD. The CDR3 length is 14 residues. A single record per CDR3 protein comes from TCRdb applying MiXCR to the 5' RACE reads. The table has fewer than 450,000 distinct CDR3 sequences, 3% to 4.5% seen once. The chain combines TRBV10-3 with TRBJ1-6; TRBD1 is a possible D gene (5 bases). This sequence was found in a man aged 18-30 years who received the YFV17D yellow fever vaccine. The sequencing used PBMCs, collected 5 days after the yellow fever booster vaccination. CDR3 coding DNA: TGTGCCATCAGGGGACGGAACCATAATTCACCCCTCCACTTT. This codes for CAIRGRNHNSPLHF.